What follows describes a single T cell receptor (beta chain). Its antigen remains unidentified. The record has no base qualities; no much larger clone is one base away. The immunoSEQ Assay, a bias-controlled multiplex PCR, was used to amplify TCRbeta CDR3 regions from genomic DNA. The paper's processing steps were these. The number of nucleated cells in each sample was estimated from the amplification of reference gene primers within the assay. Sequence reads were collapsed and filtered to measure the absolute abundance of every unique TCRbeta CDR3 rearrangement. For each sample, productive Simpson clonality was calculated as the square root of Simpson's diversity index over productive rearrangements. Drawn from immuneACCESS, this table holds only the in-frame rearrangements with V and J called that TCRdb kept. Clones are partly lost; checked studies trace under half to an unresolved V gene and leave the rest unexplained. V, J and clone size reflect that table, while D and trimming were determined from the DNA. Here the sample has 250,000 to 350,000 clones; roughly 90% occur a single time. Together, the top ten hold 2.5% to 3.5% of the sample.

Per the germline V gene, SGDLS is the CDR1 and YYNGEE is the CDR2. The V end loses 3 bases and the J end loses 8 bases, and a stretch of 17 bases separates them. The CDR3 contains 15 residues, cysteine and phenylalanine counted. Only the CDR3 DNA is retained, 45 bases long and in frame from the first base. The data belong to a study of blood T cell repertoires in COVID-19 (dated by TCRdb to 2018 to 2021). With respect to the entire study: Collaborator samples came from the United States, Italy and Spain and covered acute and convalescent phases of COVID-19. Deeply sampled blood TCRbeta repertoires from subjects exposed to, actively infected with, or recovered from COVID-19 were included in the dataset. A de-identified subject ID, COVID-19 status, age in years and sex were almost always included in the sample metadata. The samples were drawn from the first 160 participants of the ongoing ImmuneRACE study and from 1,254 subjects provided by 6 global collaborators. HLA class I and class II types, where available, came from metadata supplied by the sample provider rather than from assay-based typing. The repertoires were made available in a free public database intended to serve as a resource for research on the immune response to SARS-CoV-2. The material from the prospective study consisted of cDNA or gDNA derived from T cells, B-cell-depleted T cells, or PBMCs.

One collaborating source in Seattle enrolled patients while the patients were actively infected and followed the patients over time throughout the course of disease. Each collaborating institution followed its own protocols to collect whole blood in K2EDTA tubes. For TCRbeta analysis, collaborators shipped samples as frozen whole blood, isolated PBMCs, or DNA extracted from either of those sample types. What the research found in general, with its limitations: The amount of clinical and demographic metadata varied by source and participant and was provided uncurated.

Sequenced input: peripheral blood. In this chain, TRBV9 is recombined with TRBJ1-4, with no confident D gene call. The sequence came from a woman aged 25-40 years with COVID-19, enrolled during active disease. For the CDR3, the sequence is CASSGATGAREKLFF. At the DNA level, the sequence is TGTGCCAGCAGCGGAGCTACCGGAGCACGGGAAAAACTGTTTTTT.